This T cell receptor beta chain was obtained from a study of T cell repertoires in cytomegalovirus infection. TCRdb called the reads again in MiXCR, with one record for every CDR3 protein. The profile shows more than 75,000 distinct CDR3 sequences, more than 3% of them singletons. The table lists this clonotype with many counts. The ends were cut back, 5 bases at V and 0 bases at J, with 13 bases in the middle. CDR1 and CDR2 from the germline V gene are SGHVS and FQNEAQ. The CDR3 has 15 amino acids. This receptor was identified in a human donor in good health (CMV status not recorded). Some clones in this sample may be carry-over from other donors' samples. The J gene is TRBJ1-1, the V gene TRBV7-8; TRBD1 might be the D (6 bases). The sequenced sample consisted of PBMCs. In DNA, the CDR3 is TGTGCCAGCAGCCCTTTACAGGGAATGAACACTGAAGCTTTCTTT. It yields the protein CASSPLQGMNTEAFF.